These 32 T cell receptor beta chains share one sample of origin, sequenced in a study of Ad26.COV2.S vaccination and SARS-CoV-2 variants. Stated treatment: roughly 19 received Ad26.COV2.S at low or high dose, single or two shots; roughly 5 received placebo; per-sample allocation not given. Specimens were obtained on day 63 following the first vaccine or placebo injection. Sequencing used immunoSEQ multiplex PCR; TCRdb keeps in-frame clones, though not all of them. The sample holds 250,000 or so clones; approximately 88% are singletons and the top ten take nearly 3%. The source was peripheral blood, collected in a trial of Ad26.COV2.S vaccine versus placebo. The receptor set was obtained from a person aged 18 to 59 who received the Ad26.COV2.S COVID-19 vaccine or a placebo.

This clone is a singleton in its sample. V usage is TRBV7-3 and J usage is TRBJ2-2, with D maybe TRBD2 (6 bases). Germline-derived CDR1 and CDR2 are SGHTA and FQGTGA. V was clipped by 5 bases and J by 6 bases, with 19 bases between them. The CDR3 totals 16 residues. In nucleotides, the CDR3 is TGTGCCAGCAGCCCTCCTGGGAGGTCTGGCTCCGGGGAGCTGTTTTTT. This sequence encodes CASSPPGRSGSGELFF. Full variable domain (remainder filled in from reference TRBV7-3 and TRBJ2-2): GAGVSQTPSNKVTEKGKYVELRCDPISGHTALYWYRQSLGQGPEFLIYFQGTGAADDSGLPNDRFFAVRPEGSVSTLKIQRTERGDSAVYLCASSPPGRSGSGELFFGEGSRLTVL.

The chain combines TRBV6-5 with TRBJ1-1; no definite D call. Per the germline V gene, CDR1 is MNHEY and CDR2 is SVGAGI. The CDR3 runs to 13 residues. The V end was cut by 6 bases, the J end by 0 bases, with 8 bases between. CDR3 protein: CASRDAMNTEAFF. The DNA of the CDR3 is TGTGCCAGCAGAGACGCGATGAACACTGAAGCTTTCTTT.

This clone has only one observation. This chain connects TRBV30 to TRBJ2-5; D gene unclear. This CDR3 region has 14 residues. Trimming removed 0 bases from V and 2 bases from J, with 10 bases in between. The germline V gene encodes CDR1 GTSNPN and CDR2 SVGIG (reference sequence). This CDR3 is CAWSVPNSQETQYF. DNA for the CDR3: TGTGCCTGGAGTGTACCCAATAGTCAAGAGACCCAGTACTTC. Together with reference TRBV30 and TRBJ2-5, the CDR3 gives the full variable domain: SQTIHQWPATLVQPVGSPLSLECTVEGTSNPNLYWYRQAAGRGLQLLFYSVGIGQISSEVPQNLSASRPQDRQFILSSKKLLLSDSGFYLCAWSVPNSQETQYFGPGTRLLVL.

The V and J genes are TRBV7-9 and TRBJ2-5; D uncertain. The CDR3 length is 17 residues. Looked up from germline, CDR1 is SEHNR and CDR2 is FQNEAQ (reference sequence). V shed 3 bases and J shed 3 bases, with 20 bases lying between them. The CDR3 nucleotides read TGTGCCAGCAGCTTGGGTCTACCCTATGCAAAAAAAGAGACCCAGTACTTC. It yields the protein CASSLGLPYAKKETQYF.

Only a few counts were recorded for this clone. This sequence joins TRBV7-2 and TRBJ1-2, with D possibly matching TRBD1 (6 bases). V dropped 5 bases and J dropped 3 bases, with 7 bases sitting between them. The germline CDR1 and CDR2 sequences are SGHTA and FQGNSA. This CDR3 contains 12 residues. The chain's CDR3 is CASSRQDYGYTF. The CDR3 nucleotides are TGTGCCAGCAGCCGACAGGACTATGGCTACACCTTC. Based on the CDR3 plus reference TRBV7-2 and TRBJ1-2, the full variable domain is GAGVSQSPSNKVTEKGKDVELRCDPISGHTALYWYRQSLGQGLEFLIYFQGNSAPDKSGLPSDRFSAERTGGSVSTLTIQRTQQEDSAVYLCASSRQDYGYTFGSGTRLTVV.

In its sample, this clone was seen a few times. The chain combines TRBV3-1 (or the pseudogene TRBV3-2) with TRBJ2-7; TRBD2 agrees at 8 bases. The germline CDR1 and CDR2 sequences are LGHDT and YNNKEL (reference sequence). This CDR3 has 16 amino acids. V lost 4 bases to trimming and J lost 2 bases; unmatched junction nucleotides: 10. CDR3 sequence (DNA): TGTGCCAGCAGCCGTCACCTTCTAGCGGGCCCCTACGAGCAGTACTTC. This encodes CASSRHLLAGPYEQYF.

The V and J genes are TRBV6-2 or TRBV6-3 and TRBJ1-1; TRBD1 matches at 8 bases. Germline values: CDR1 MNHEY, CDR2 SVGEGT. This CDR3 is built from 19 residues. Losses at the gene ends were 0 bases for V and 4 bases for J; bases not matched to a gene: 16. CDR3 DNA: TGTGCCAGCAGTTACTCGAAATTTAGCGTCAGGGGGCTTTCCACTGAAGCTTTCTTT. As protein: CASSYSKFSVRGLSTEAFF.

This chain links TRBV6-5 with TRBJ2-7; D not certain. The germline V and J ends were trimmed by 2 bases and 6 bases, with 14 bases remaining between them. This CDR3 spans 14 amino acids. Germline V gene sequence: CDR1 MNHEY, CDR2 SVGAGI. The CDR3 DNA sequence: TGTGCCAGCAGTTACGGTCTCCATGGATCCGAGCAGTACTTC. The encoded protein is CASSYGLHGSEQYF.

Turning to this clone: Germline is not matched at one junction end, which may reflect a read error. The chain carries TRBV7-6 and TRBJ2-7, with 9 nucleotides matching TRBD1. This CDR3 is 16 amino acids long. The germline CDR1 and CDR2 sequences are SGHVS and FNYEAQ. CDR3 sequence (DNA): TGTGCCAGCAGCTTAGCTCGGGGACAGGGTTCCTTCGAGCAGTACTTC. Residues: CASSLARGQGSFEQYF.

The gene calls are TRBV6-1 and TRBJ2-7, with 7 bases matching TRBD1. This CDR3 spans 14 amino acids. Germline CDR1 reads MNHNS; CDR2 reads SASEGT. Trimming removed 2 bases from V and 3 bases from J; junction bases left unmatched: 4. This CDR3 is CASSELGQVYEQYV. The DNA of the CDR3 is TGTGCCAGCAGTGAACTCGGACAGGTCTACGAGCAGTACGTC.

V gene TRBV27 combines with J gene TRBJ1-5; possibly TRBD1 for D (5 bases). V gave up 2 bases and J gave up 3 bases, with 14 bases separating them. The V gene's germline CDR1 is MNHEY and CDR2 SMNVEV (reference sequence). This CDR3 has 16 residues. The CDR3 sequence is CASSLRGRSPNQPQHF. In DNA form, the CDR3 reads TGTGCCAGCAGTTTAAGGGGACGATCTCCCAATCAGCCCCAGCATTTT.

V usage is TRBV27 and J usage is TRBJ2-5; the match to TRBD1 covers 7 bases. The CDR3 totals 15 residues. Germline loops: CDR1 MNHEY, CDR2 SMNVEV (reference sequence). V shed 3 bases and J 1 base; nucleotides not matched to a gene: 5. DNA of the CDR3: TGTGCCAGCAGTTTTCGTACAGGGGCCCAAGAGACCCAGTACTTC. Translated, it gives CASSFRTGAQETQYF.

This clone was counted once. The V call is TRBV5-1, the J call TRBJ2-5, with TRBD1 identical over 9 bases. CDR1 is SGHRS, CDR2 YFSETQ, per germline. J lost 5 bases, V lost 0 bases, and 8 bases had no gene match. CDR3 length equals 16 residues. DNA for the CDR3: TGCGCCAGCAGCTTGGGGAACAGGGGGCGCGGGGAGACCCAGTACTTC. Amino acid sequence: CASSLGNRGRGETQYF.

V usage is TRBV5-1 and J usage is TRBJ2-1; TRBD2 aligns across 11 bases. Per germline, CDR1 SGHRS and CDR2 YFSETQ. Unmatched junction bases numbered 10, after V lost 4 bases and J lost 7 bases. This CDR3 is built from 16 residues. The CDR3 nucleotides read TGCGCCAGCAGCCTTACCACTAGCGGGAGTGGTAATGAGCAGTTCTTC. As protein: CASSLTTSGSGNEQFF.

This chain links TRBV5-1 with TRBJ1-2; D gene uncertain. This CDR3 is built from 14 residues. CDR1 SGHRS and CDR2 YFSETQ come from the germline V gene. V was shortened by 0 bases and J by 2 bases, with 8 bases between the two germline ends. CDR3 amino acids: CASSLEGRNYGYTF. The CDR3, as DNA: TGCGCCAGCAGCTTGGAGGGCCGAAACTATGGCTACACCTTC.

This chain connects TRBV10-3 to TRBJ1-5; TRBD1 aligns across 7 bases. This CDR3 is built from 16 residues. Germline CDR1 reads ENHRY; CDR2 reads SYGVKD. Germline trimming cut 2 bases from V and 5 bases from J; bases unmatched to any gene: 9. CDR3 sequence (DNA): TGTGCCATCAGTGAGGGGGGGACAGAGAGCGATCAGCCCCAGCATTTT. Translating it yields CAISEGGTESDQPQHF.

V gene TRBV7-8 combines with J gene TRBJ2-1; no clear D gene. This CDR3 is built from 12 residues. The germline V gene has CDR1 SGHVS and CDR2 FQNEAQ. Trimming removed 6 bases at V and 3 bases at J, with 6 bases between. CDR3 residues: CASSNSYNEQFF. CDR3 nucleotide sequence: TGTGCCAGCAGTAACAGCTACAATGAGCAGTTCTTC.

The chain has TRBV7-2 and TRBJ2-6, with 8 bases identical to TRBD2. Germline V lookup: CDR1 SGHTA, CDR2 FQGNSA. V lost 1 base and J lost 0; bases outside the gene matches: 2. The CDR3 is 17 residues long. CDR3 DNA sequence: TGTGCCAGCAGCTTAGTAGCGGGGAGCTCTGGGGCCAACGTCCTGACTTTC. Amino acid sequence: CASSLVAGSSGANVLTF.

This CDR3 reads CASSLQGSMNTEAFF. In DNA, the CDR3 is TGTGCCAGCAGTTTACAGGGTTCGATGAACACTGAAGCTTTCTTT. J is TRBJ1-1 and V is TRBV6-6; possible D gene TRBD1, 6 bases. Looked up from germline, CDR1 is MNHNY and CDR2 is SVGAGI (reference sequence). The V gene lost 4 bases and the J gene lost 0 bases, with 12 bases spanning the gap. The CDR3 sequence is 15 residues long.

The chain combines TRBV19 with TRBJ2-3; TRBD2 aligns across 9 bases. The CDR3 spans 17 residues. V gave up 8 bases and J gave up 9 bases; unmatched junction bases: 21. Germline loops: CDR1 LNHDA, CDR2 SQIVND (reference sequence). The CDR3 bases are TGTGCCAGTTCTCCGGCGGGAGGGGGGGTATTTGCGGAGACGCAGTATTTT. It is translated as CASSPAGGGVFAETQYF.

This clone was seen only a few times. The CDR3 protein is CASSSQGTGVNEQYF. CDR3 coding DNA: TGCGCCAGCAGCTCCCAGGGTACAGGGGTCAACGAGCAGTACTTC. This chain joins TRBV5-1 and TRBJ2-7, with TRBD1 matching over 7 bases. The CDR3 runs to 15 residues. CDR1 is SGHRS and CDR2 is YFSETQ in the germline V gene. Trimming cost V 3 bases and J 5 bases; bases outside gene matches: 11.

This chain uses TRBV15 with TRBJ2-7, with 10 positions matching TRBD1. The length of the CDR3 is 13 residues. The germline V gene has CDR1 LNHNV and CDR2 YYDKDF (reference sequence). V trimming: 8 bases; J trimming: 3 bases; junction bases outside the gene matches: 4. CDR3 in amino acids: CATGTGDYYEQYF. The CDR3 nucleotides are TGTGCCACCGGGACAGGGGACTACTACGAGCAGTACTTC.

V gene TRBV18 combines with J gene TRBJ2-7, with 11 bases identical to TRBD1. CDR1 is KGHSH, CDR2 LQKENI, per germline. The CDR3 consists of 15 residues. With 5 bases clipped from V and 5 bases from J, the junction kept 8 bases outside the gene matches. CDR3 sequence: CASSLDRGLFDEQYF. DNA of the CDR3: TGTGCCAGCTCATTGGACAGGGGGCTTTTCGACGAGCAGTACTTC.

The chain is built from TRBV23-1 and TRBJ2-1, with 7 nucleotides matching TRBD2. TRBV23-1 is marked as an open reading frame, function uncertain. V gave up 0 bases and J gave up 5 bases; unmatched junction bases: 16. This CDR3 region has 19 residues. The CDR3 here is CASSQSSPSGKGKHNEQFF. CDR3 bases: TGCGCCAGCAGTCAATCGAGTCCGAGCGGGAAGGGAAAACACAATGAGCAGTTCTTC.

The chain couples TRBV9 to TRBJ2-3; D is possibly TRBD2 (6 bases). The V gene's germline CDR1 is SGDLS and CDR2 YYNGEE. V was shortened by 0 bases and J by 10 bases, with 9 bases between the two germline ends. The CDR3 extends over 12 amino acids. CDR3 in DNA: TGTGCCAGCAGCGTAGGACTAGGAGCGCAGTATTTT. This codes for CASSVGLGAQYF.

This chain joins TRBV6-5 and TRBJ1-1; D gene ambiguous. This CDR3 has 13 amino acids. Germline CDR1 reads MNHEY; CDR2 reads SVGAGI. V was pared by 6 bases and J by 2 bases, with 10 bases between. CDR3 sequence reads: CASSLRRNTEAFF. The CDR3 DNA is TGTGCCAGCAGCCTACGGAGAAACACTGAAGCTTTCTTT.

This clone was seen once. This chain joins TRBV9 and TRBJ2-7; D unresolved. The CDR3 is 15 residues long. Germline CDR1 is SGDLS and CDR2 is YYNGEE. Trimming pared 6 bases from V and 2 bases from J, leaving 18 bases between. CDR3 coding DNA: TGTGCCAGCACCATCTTAATACGCGGCCCCTACGAGCAGTACGTC. Its protein is CASTILIRGPYEQYV.

V is TRBV12-3 or TRBV12-4 and J is TRBJ2-1; 8 nucleotides line up with TRBD2. The CDR3 contains 13 residues. Unmatched junction bases numbered 3, after V lost 3 bases and J lost 8 bases. CDR3 DNA sequence: TGTGCCAGCAGTTTTAGCGGGATAGATGAGCAGTTCTTC. This encodes CASSFSGIDEQFF.

This chain links TRBV6-1 with TRBJ1-1; TRBD1 matches 11 bases. The V and J ends lost 2 bases and 4 bases, in that order; junction bases with no gene match: 9. The CDR3 totals 17 residues. Per the germline V gene, CDR1 is MNHNS and CDR2 is SASEGT. The CDR3: CASSERGTGGRFTEAFF. The CDR3 region has the DNA TGTGCCAGCAGTGAACGTGGGACAGGGGGACGGTTCACTGAAGCTTTCTTT.

This chain uses TRBV24-1 with TRBJ2-1, with TRBD2 matching 9 bases. V lost 6 bases to trimming and J lost 5 bases; unmatched junction nucleotides: 7. The CDR3 is made up of 15 amino acids. Germline CDR1 KGHDR, CDR2 SFDVKD. The CDR3 is CATSSAGGLHNEQFF. The CDR3 DNA reads as TGTGCCACCAGTTCCGCGGGAGGGCTGCACAATGAGCAGTTCTTC.

The chain joins TRBV6-1 to TRBJ1-1; D possibly corresponds to TRBD1 (5 bases). V was pared by 1 base and J by 6 bases, with 12 bases between. This CDR3 contains 14 residues. The germline CDR1 and CDR2 sequences are MNHNS and SASEGT. The CDR3 sequence is CASSEGTPSPEAFF. In DNA, the CDR3 is TGTGCCAGCAGTGAAGGGACACCCTCCCCTGAAGCTTTCTTT.

The V and J genes are TRBV5-8 and TRBJ1-3; D call uncertain. Germline assignment: CDR1 SGHTS and CDR2 YDEGEE. V dropped 1 base and J dropped 4 bases, with 3 bases sitting between them. The CDR3 is 12 amino acids. The CDR3, as DNA: TGTGCCAGCAGCTTGACCGGAAACACCATATATTTT. Protein sequence: CASSLTGNTIYF.